This TCR beta chain emerged from a study of OX40 agonist ivuxolimab in advanced cancers. Using immunoSEQ multiplex PCR, the repertoire was profiled, and TCRdb retains in-frame clones only, with some absent. This repertoire shows approximately 82,000 clones, 89% found once; its top ten account for 10%. V gave up 0 bases and J gave up 1 base; unmatched junction bases: 4. Germline V gives CDR1 SEHNR, CDR2 FQNEAQ (reference sequence). CDR3 size: 16 residues. Sequences were derived from CD4+ or CD8+ T cells sorted from blood, sampled in a trial of the OX40 agonist ivuxolimab. The gene calls are TRBV7-9 and TRBJ1-1; 8 positions match TRBD1. The receptor was isolated from an adult with an advanced solid tumor such as melanoma, head and neck, liver or kidney cancer. The CDR3 DNA follows: TGTGCCAGCAGCTTAGCCTCCGGGACAGGGAACACTGAAGCTTTCTTT. It encodes CASSLASGTGNTEAFF.